The T cell receptor beta chain described here comes from a study of T cells after yellow fever vaccination. Whole-study results and caveats: Clonotypes shared by both compartments, CD4 and CD8, made up a small share.

Germline V lookup: CDR1 SGHRS, CDR2 YFSETQ. This CDR3 has 16 amino acids. Losses at the gene ends were 4 bases for V and 5 bases for J; bases not matched to a gene: 8. UMIs were added to TCR cDNA along with a universal primer site when it was made by 5'RACE template switching. Via MiXCR, TCRdb re-called the 5' RACE reads, giving one row per CDR3 protein. In the table there are some 250,000 distinct CDR3 sequences, roughly 3.7% of which are singletons. There are many counts of this clonotype. Its cognate antigen is unknown. The chain employs TRBV5-1 and TRBJ2-2; 10 bases match TRBD2. The sequence derives from a man between 18 and 29 years old who received the YFV17D yellow fever vaccine. This material consisted of PBMCs, taken 15 days after the yellow fever booster vaccination. DNA of the CDR3: TGCGCCAGCAGCCCCCTACTAGCGGGGTCGACCGGGGAGCTGTTTTTT. This translates into CASSPLLAGSTGELFF.